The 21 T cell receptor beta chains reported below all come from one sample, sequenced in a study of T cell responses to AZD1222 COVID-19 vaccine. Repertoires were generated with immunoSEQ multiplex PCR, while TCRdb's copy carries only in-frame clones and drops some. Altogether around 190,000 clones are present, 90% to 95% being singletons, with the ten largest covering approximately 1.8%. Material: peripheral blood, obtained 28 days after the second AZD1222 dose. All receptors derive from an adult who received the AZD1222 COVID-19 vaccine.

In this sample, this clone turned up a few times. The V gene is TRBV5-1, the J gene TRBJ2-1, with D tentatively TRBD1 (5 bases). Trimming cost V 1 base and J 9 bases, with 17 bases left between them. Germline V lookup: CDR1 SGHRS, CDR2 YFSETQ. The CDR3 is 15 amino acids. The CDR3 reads CASSLSGSRSIEQFF. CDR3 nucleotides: TGCGCCAGCAGCTTGTCAGGGTCCAGAAGTATTGAGCAGTTCTTC.

In DNA form, the CDR3 reads TGCGCCAGCAGCCGCAAGAGGGGCGGAGTGGGCGGGGAGCTGTTTTTT. Its translation is CASSRKRGGVGGELFF. This chain uses TRBV4-1 with TRBJ2-2; D might be TRBD1 or TRBD2, each matching 5 bases. Per the germline V gene, CDR1 is MGHRA and CDR2 is YSYEKL. This CDR3 contains 16 residues. V was shortened by 4 bases and J by 7 bases, with 19 bases between the two germline ends.

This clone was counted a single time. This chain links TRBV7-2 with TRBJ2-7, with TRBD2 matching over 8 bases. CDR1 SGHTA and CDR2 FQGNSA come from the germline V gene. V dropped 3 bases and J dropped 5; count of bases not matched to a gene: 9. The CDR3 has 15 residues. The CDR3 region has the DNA TGTGCCAGCAGCTTTAGCGGGACCACCCAAAACGAGCAGTACTTC. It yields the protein CASSFSGTTQNEQYF.

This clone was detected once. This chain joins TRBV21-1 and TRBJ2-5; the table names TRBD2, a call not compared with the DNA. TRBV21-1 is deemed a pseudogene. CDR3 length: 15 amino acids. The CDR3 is CASSFGGPIQETQYF. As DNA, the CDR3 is TGTGCCAGCAGCTTCGGGGGTCCCATCCAAGAGACCCAGTACTTC.

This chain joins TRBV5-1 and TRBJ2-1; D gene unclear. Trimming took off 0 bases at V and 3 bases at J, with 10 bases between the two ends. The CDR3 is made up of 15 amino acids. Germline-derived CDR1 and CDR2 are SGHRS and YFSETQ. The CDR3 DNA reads TGCGCCAGCAGCTTGGATGGCTATTACTACAATGAGCAGTTCTTC. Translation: CASSLDGYYYNEQFF.

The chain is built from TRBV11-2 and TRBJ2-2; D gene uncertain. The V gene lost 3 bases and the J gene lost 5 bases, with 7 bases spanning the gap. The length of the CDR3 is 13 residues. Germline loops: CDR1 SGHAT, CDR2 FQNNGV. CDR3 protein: CASSLRRTGELFF. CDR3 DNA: TGTGCCAGCAGCTTGCGGAGAACCGGGGAGCTGTTTTTT.

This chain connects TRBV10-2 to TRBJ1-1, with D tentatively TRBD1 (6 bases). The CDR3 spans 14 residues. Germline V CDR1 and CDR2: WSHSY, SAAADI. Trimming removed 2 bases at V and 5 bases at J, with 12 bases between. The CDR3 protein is CASSEIRQGTEAFF. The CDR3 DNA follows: TGCGCCAGCAGTGAGATTCGGCAGGGGACTGAAGCTTTCTTT.

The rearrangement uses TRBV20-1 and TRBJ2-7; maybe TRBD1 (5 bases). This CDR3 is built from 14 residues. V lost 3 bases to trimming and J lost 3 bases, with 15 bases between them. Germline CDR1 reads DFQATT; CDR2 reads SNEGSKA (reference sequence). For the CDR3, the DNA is TGCAGTGCTAGTAGGCAGGGCCGCGTCTACGAGCAGTACTTC. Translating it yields CSASRQGRVYEQYF.

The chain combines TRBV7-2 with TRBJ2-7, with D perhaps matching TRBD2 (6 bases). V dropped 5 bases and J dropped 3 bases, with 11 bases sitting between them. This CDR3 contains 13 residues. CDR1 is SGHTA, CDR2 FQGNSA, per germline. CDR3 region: CASSPRRGYEQYF. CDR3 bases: TGTGCCAGCAGCCCCAGGCGGGGCTACGAGCAGTACTTC.

The CDR3 DNA is TGTGCCACCAGTGATTTGGTAGCGGGGCGCTCCTACAATGAGCAGTTCTTC. Translation gives CATSDLVAGRSYNEQFF. J is TRBJ2-1 and V is TRBV24-1; 8 positions agree with TRBD2. This CDR3 is 17 amino acids long. Germline V lookup: CDR1 KGHDR, CDR2 SFDVKD. The V and J ends lost 0 bases and 0 bases, in that order; junction bases with no gene match: 3.

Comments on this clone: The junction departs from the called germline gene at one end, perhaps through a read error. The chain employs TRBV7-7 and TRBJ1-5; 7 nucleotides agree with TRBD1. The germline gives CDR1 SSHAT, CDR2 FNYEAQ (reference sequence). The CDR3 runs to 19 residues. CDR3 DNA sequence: TGTGCTAGCAGTGACACAGGGGCCGCACTGCCTCATAGCAATCAGCCCCAGCATTTT. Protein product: CASSDTGAALPHSNQPQHF.

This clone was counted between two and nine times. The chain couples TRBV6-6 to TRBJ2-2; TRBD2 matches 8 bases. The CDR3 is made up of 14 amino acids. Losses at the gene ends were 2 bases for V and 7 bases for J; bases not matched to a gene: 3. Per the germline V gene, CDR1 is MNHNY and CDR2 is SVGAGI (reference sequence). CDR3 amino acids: CASSYQRESGELFF. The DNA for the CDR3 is TGTGCCAGCAGTTACCAGCGGGAGAGCGGGGAGCTGTTTTTT.

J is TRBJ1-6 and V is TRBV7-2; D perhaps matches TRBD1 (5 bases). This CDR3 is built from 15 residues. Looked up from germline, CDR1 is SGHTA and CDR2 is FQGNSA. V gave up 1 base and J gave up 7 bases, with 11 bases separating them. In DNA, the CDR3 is TGTGCCAGCAGCTTAGGAACAGGAACGAATTCACCCCTCCACTTT. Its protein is CASSLGTGTNSPLHF.

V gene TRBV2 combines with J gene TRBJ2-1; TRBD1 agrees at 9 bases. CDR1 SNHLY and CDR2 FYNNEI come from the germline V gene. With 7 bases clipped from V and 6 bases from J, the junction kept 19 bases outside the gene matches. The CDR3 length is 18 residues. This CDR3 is CASTILSLGGTGSNEQFF. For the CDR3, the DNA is TGTGCCAGCACTATCCTCTCGTTGGGGGGGACAGGGAGCAATGAGCAGTTCTTC. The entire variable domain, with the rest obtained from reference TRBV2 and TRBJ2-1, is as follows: EPEVTQTPSHQVTQMGQEVILRCVPISNHLYFYWYRQILGQKVEFLVSFYNNEISEKSEIFDDQFSVERPDGSNFTLKIRSTKLEDSAMYFCASTILSLGGTGSNEQFFGPGTRLTVL.

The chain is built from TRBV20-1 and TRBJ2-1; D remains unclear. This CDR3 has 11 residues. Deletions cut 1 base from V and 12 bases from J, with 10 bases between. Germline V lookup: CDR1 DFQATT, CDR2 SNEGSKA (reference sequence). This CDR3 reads CSARVRSGQFF. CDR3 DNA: TGCAGTGCTAGAGTACGCTCCGGGCAGTTCTTC.

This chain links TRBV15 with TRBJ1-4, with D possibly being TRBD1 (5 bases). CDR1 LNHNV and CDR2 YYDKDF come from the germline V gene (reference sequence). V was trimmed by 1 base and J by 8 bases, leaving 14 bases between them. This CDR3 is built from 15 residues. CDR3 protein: CATSRGAGRWEKLFF. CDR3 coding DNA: TGTGCCACCAGCAGAGGGGCAGGGCGATGGGAAAAACTGTTTTTT.

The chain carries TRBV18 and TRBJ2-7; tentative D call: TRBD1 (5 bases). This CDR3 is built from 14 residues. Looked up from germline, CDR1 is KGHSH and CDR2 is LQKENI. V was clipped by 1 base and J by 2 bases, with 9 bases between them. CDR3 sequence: CASSPQGLTYEQYF. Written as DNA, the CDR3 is TGTGCCAGCTCACCACAGGGGTTAACCTACGAGCAGTACTTC.

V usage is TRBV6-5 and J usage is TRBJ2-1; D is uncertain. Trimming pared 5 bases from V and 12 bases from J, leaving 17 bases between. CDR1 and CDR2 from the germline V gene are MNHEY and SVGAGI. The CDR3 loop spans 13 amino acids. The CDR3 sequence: CASSRTLIDVQFF. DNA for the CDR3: TGTGCCAGCAGTCGGACCCTAATAGACGTGCAGTTCTTC.

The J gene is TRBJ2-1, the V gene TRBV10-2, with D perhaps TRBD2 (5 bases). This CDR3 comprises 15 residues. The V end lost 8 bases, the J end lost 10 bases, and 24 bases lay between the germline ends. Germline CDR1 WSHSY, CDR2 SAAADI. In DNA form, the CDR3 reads TGCGCCAGCGAAATAACCTTGGGGTCCTCGGGGGAGCAGTTCTTC. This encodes CASEITLGSSGEQFF.

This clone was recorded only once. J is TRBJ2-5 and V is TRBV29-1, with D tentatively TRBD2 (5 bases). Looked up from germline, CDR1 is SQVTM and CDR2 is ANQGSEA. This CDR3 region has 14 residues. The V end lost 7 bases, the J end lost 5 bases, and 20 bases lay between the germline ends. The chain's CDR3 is CSAAYPGRGETQYF. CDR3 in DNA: TGCAGCGCGGCATACCCCGGCAGAGGGGAGACCCAGTACTTC.

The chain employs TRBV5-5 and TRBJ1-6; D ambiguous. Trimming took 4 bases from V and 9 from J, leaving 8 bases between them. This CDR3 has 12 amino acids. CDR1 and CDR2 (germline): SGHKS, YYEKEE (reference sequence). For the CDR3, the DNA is TGTGCCAGCAGCCTATGGGGTTCACCCCTCCACTTT. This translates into CASSLWGSPLHF.